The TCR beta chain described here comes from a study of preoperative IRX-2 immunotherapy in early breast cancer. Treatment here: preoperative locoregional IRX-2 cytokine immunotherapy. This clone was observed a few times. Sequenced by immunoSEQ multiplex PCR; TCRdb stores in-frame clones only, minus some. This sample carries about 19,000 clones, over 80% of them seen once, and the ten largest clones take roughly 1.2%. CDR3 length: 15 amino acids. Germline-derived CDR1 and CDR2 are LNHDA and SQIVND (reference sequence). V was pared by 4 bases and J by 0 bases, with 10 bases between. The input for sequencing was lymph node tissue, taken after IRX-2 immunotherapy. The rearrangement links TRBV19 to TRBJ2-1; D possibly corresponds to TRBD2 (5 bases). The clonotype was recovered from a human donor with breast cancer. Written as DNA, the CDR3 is TGTGCCAGTAGTAACGGGGTCCTCTCCTACAATGAGCAGTTCTTC. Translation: CASSNGVLSYNEQFF. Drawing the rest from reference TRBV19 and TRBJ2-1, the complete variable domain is DGGITQSPKYLFRKEGQNVTLSCEQNLNHDAMYWYRQDPGQGLRLIYYSQIVNDFQKGDIAEGYSVSREKKESFPLTVTSAQKNPTAFYLCASSNGVLSYNEQFFGPGTRLTVL.